This entry is about one T cell receptor (beta chain). Its matching antigen is unknown. Each TCR beta cDNA library carried unique molecular identifiers. TCRdb fed the PCR reads into MiXCR, producing one record per CDR3 protein. The sample contains some 500,000 distinct CDR3 sequences, under 55% of which appear only once. The CDR3 length is 16 residues. Germline V lookup: CDR1 SQVTM, CDR2 ANQGSEA. This record belongs to a study of post-analysis software for immune sequencing data. Study overall: Disease courses included relapsing-remitting, secondary progressive and progressive-relapsing multiple sclerosis. Broader study findings: Controls had lower frequencies than patients of five or six TRBV segments, which included TRBV5-6, TRBV5-1 and TRBV20-1. Comparison with controls showed significantly lower normalized Chao1 diversity in multiple sclerosis patients.

The TCR was taken from a girl aged 10 to 17 with multiple sclerosis. This chain links TRBV29-1 with TRBJ2-5, with D perhaps TRBD1 (6 bases). With the DNA end fitting TRBJ2-7 better, the J assignment may be wrong. The sample comprised blood. CDR3 in amino acids: CSADGIRDKGAYEQYF. Written as DNA, the CDR3 is TGCAGCGCTGACGGTATTCGGGACAAGGGCGCCTACGAGCAGTACTTC.